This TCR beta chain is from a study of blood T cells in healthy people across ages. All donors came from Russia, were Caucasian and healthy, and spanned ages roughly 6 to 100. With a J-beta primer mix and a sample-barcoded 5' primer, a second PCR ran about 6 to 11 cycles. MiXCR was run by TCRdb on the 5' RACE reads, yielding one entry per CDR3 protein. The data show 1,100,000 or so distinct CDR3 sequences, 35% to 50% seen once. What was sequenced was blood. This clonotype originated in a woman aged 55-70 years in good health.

The CDR3 region has the DNA TGTGCCAGCAACCGGGAGGCAGATACGCAGTATTTT. Translating it yields CASNREADTQYF. The V and J genes are TRBV21-1 and TRBJ2-3; the DNA was not compared with TRBD2, the D call given in the table. TRBV21-1 is given as a pseudogene. This CDR3 comprises 12 residues.